The 8 T cell receptor beta chains below were found in one sample sequenced in a study of neurological immune-mediated disorders. TCRdb used MiXCR to reprocess the 5' RACE reads, holding one entry per CDR3 protein. The sample includes tens of thousands of distinct CDR3 sequences, approximately 2.8% of them seen just once. What was sequenced was PBMCs. The receptors come from a woman between 25 and 40 years old with multiple sclerosis.

This clonotype has a count of ten or more. J is TRBJ2-1 and V is TRBV12-3 or TRBV12-4; D is undetermined. The V end was cut by 1 base, the J end by 14 bases, with 9 bases between. The CDR3 loop spans 11 amino acids. CDR3 sequence: CASSLVGHEFF. The CDR3 region has the DNA TGTGCCAGCAGTTTAGTTGGGCACGAGTTCTTC.

This clonotype appeared many times. This chain joins TRBV20-1 and TRBJ1-5; no clear D gene. V dropped 3 bases and J dropped 2 bases, with 8 bases sitting between them. The CDR3 runs 13 residues. Per germline, CDR1 DFQATT and CDR2 SNEGSKA (reference sequence). CDR3 sequence (DNA): TGCAGTGCTAGCCCGGGAGGCAATCAGCCCCAGCATTTT. Residues: CSASPGGNQPQHF.

This clonotype was seen ten or more times. CDR3 sequence: CSAYPRGANSPLHF. DNA for the CDR3: TGCAGTGCCTACCCGCGGGGGGCGAATTCACCCCTCCACTTT. The rearrangement joins TRBV20-1 to TRBJ1-6; tentatively, D is TRBD1 (6 bases). Germline V gives CDR1 DFQATT, CDR2 SNEGSKA (reference sequence). Trimming removed 6 bases from V and 7 bases from J, with 16 bases in between. The CDR3 is 14 amino acids.

This clonotype showed up many times. The rearrangement uses TRBV5-1 and TRBJ2-3; 13 nucleotides line up with TRBD2. After removal of 5 bases from V and 5 bases from J, the junction contained 5 bases not matched to a gene. Per the germline V gene, CDR1 is SGHRS and CDR2 is YFSETQ. This CDR3 has 15 residues. The CDR3 loop is CASSLGTSGEDTQYF. DNA of the CDR3: TGCGCCAGCAGTCTCGGGACTAGCGGGGAAGATACGCAGTATTTT.

This clonotype was seen many times. CDR3 DNA sequence: TGTGCCAGCAGTTTGAAAGGGGTTAATGGCTACACCTTC. It is translated as CASSLKGVNGYTF. The rearrangement uses TRBV28 and TRBJ1-2, with TRBD1 as a possible D gene (5 bases). The CDR3 spans 13 residues. From germline, CDR1 is MDHEN and CDR2 SYDVKM. Trimming took off 3 bases at V and 6 bases at J, with 11 bases between the two ends.

In this sample, this clonotype turned up many times. This chain connects TRBV11-2 to TRBJ2-1; D is tentatively TRBD1 or TRBD2 (5 bases each). In germline, CDR1 is SGHAT, CDR2 FQNNGV. V was cut by 3 bases and J by 12 bases, with 15 bases left in between. CDR3 length equals 13 residues. The chain's CDR3 is CASSFGGPAGQFF. The CDR3 DNA reads as TGTGCCAGCAGCTTTGGGGGTCCTGCCGGGCAGTTCTTC.

In this sample, this clonotype turned up many times. V gene TRBV7-2 combines with J gene TRBJ2-3, with 7 bases identical to TRBD2. Germline V CDR1 and CDR2: SGHTA, FQGNSA. The junction had 3 bases not matched to a gene; V was cut back by 4 bases and J by 2 bases. CDR3 size: 14 residues. CDR3 loop: CASSSTSATDTQYF. The CDR3 nucleotides are TGTGCCAGCAGCTCCACTAGCGCCACAGATACGCAGTATTTT.

This clonotype was detected ten times or more. For the CDR3, the DNA is TGTGCCTGGAGTGAGAGGGGAGATACGCAGTATTTT. Translation: CAWSERGDTQYF. V and J are TRBV30 and TRBJ2-3, with D perhaps given as TRBD1 or TRBD2 (5 bases each). The CDR3 sequence is 12 residues long. The V end was cut by 1 base, the J end by 5 bases, with 7 bases between. From germline, CDR1 is GTSNPN and CDR2 SVGIG (reference sequence).